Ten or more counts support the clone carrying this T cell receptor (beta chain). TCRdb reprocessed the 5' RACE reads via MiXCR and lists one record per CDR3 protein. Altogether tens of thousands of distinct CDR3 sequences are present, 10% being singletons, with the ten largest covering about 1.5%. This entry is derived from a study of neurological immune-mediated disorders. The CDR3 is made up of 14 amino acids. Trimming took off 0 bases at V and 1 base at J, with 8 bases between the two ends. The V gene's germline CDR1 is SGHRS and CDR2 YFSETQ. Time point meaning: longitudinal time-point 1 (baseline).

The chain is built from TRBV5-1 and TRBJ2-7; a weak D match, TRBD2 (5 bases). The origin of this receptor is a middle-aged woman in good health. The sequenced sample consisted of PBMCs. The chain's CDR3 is CASSLDPGSYEQYF. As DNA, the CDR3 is TGCGCCAGCAGCTTGGATCCGGGATCCTACGAGCAGTACTTC.